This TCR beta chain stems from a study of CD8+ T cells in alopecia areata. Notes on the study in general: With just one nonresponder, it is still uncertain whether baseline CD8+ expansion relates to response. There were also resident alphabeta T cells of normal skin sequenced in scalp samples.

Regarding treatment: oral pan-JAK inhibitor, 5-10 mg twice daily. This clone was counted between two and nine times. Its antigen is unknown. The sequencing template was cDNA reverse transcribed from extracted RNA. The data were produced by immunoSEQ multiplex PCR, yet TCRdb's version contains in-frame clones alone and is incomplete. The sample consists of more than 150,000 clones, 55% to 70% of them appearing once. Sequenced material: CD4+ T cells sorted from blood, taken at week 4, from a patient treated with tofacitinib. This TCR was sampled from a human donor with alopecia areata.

Written as DNA, the CDR3 is TGTGCCACTCGACTAGCGGGGGGGCATGGAGATACGCAGTATTTT. Translation: CATRLAGGHGDTQYF. The chain links TRBV10-3 to TRBJ2-3; TRBD2 matches 14 bases. Losses at the gene ends were 10 bases for V and 5 bases for J; bases not matched to a gene: 8. The germline V gene has CDR1 ENHRY and CDR2 SYGVKD. This CDR3 is built from 15 residues.